This T cell receptor (beta chain) was identified in a study of T-cell reconstitution after alpha-beta-depleted transplantation in children. Trimming removed 1 base at V and 2 bases at J, with 4 bases between. The CDR3 contains 13 residues. Per the germline V gene, CDR1 is MGHDK and CDR2 is SYGVNS. Construction of the TCRbeta library involved unique molecular identifiers. TCRdb called the PCR reads again in MiXCR, with one record for every CDR3 protein. The table includes about 400,000 distinct CDR3 sequences, 20% detected once. This clonotype was seen a handful of times. The sequence was obtained from a human donor who donated a stem cell graft to a child with acute myeloid leukemia. The rearrangement joins TRBV25-1 to TRBJ2-3; no clear D gene. The sample consisted of PBMCs from the stem cell graft donor, taken from the stem cell graft. As DNA, the CDR3 is TGTGCCAGCAGTGAATTTTCCACAGATACGCAGTATTTT. It yields the protein CASSEFSTDTQYF. The complete variable domain, with remaining parts taken from reference TRBV25-1 and TRBJ2-3, reads EADIYQTPRYLVIGTGKKITLECSQTMGHDKMYWYQQDPGMELHLIHYSYGVNSTEKGDLSSESTVSRIRTEHFPLTLESARPSHTSQYLCASSEFSTDTQYFGPGTRLTVL.